The 22 T cell receptor beta chains below were found in one sample sequenced in a study of beta chain features in type 1 diabetes. Which antigens these TCRs recognize remains unknown. Expressed TCRB transcripts got sequenced, as all isolated RNA was reverse transcribed. Clones were sequenced by immunoSEQ multiplex PCR, and TCRdb holds only the in-frame ones, with some missing. The sample lists about 150,000 clones, around a tenth occurring once. Study-wide findings and caveats: Type 1 diabetes patients had moderately but significantly shorter TCRB CDR3s in all four CD4+ subsets.

What was sequenced was central memory CD4+ T cells from blood. These receptors were collected from a man aged 25 to 40 with type 1 diabetes.

This clone was picked up a small number of times. The chain couples TRBV15 to TRBJ2-5; D is undetermined. This CDR3 has 13 amino acids. Trimming stripped 4 bases from V and 5 bases from J, with 11 bases between. Germline values: CDR1 LNHNV, CDR2 YYDKDF (reference sequence). The CDR3 region has the DNA TGTGCCACCAGCACGCGAGTTTTGGAGACCCAGTACTTC. Protein product: CATSTRVLETQYF. The full variable domain, its missing parts supplied by reference TRBV15 and TRBJ2-5, is DAMVIQNPRYQVTQFGKPVTLSCSQTLNHNVMYWYQQKSSQAPKLLFHYYDKDFNNEADTPDNFQSRRPNTSFCFLDIRSPGLGDTAMYLCATSTRVLETQYFGPGTRLLVL.

The gene calls are TRBV2 and TRBJ2-7; TRBD1 aligns across 9 bases. V shed 4 bases, J shed 0 bases, and the junction held 4 bases outside the gene matches. Germline CDR1 and CDR2: SNHLY and FYNNEI. CDR3 length equals 15 residues. CDR3 nucleotides: TGTGCCAGCAGTGGGGACAGGGATGCCTCCTACGAGCAGTACTTC. Translation: CASSGDRDASYEQYF.

CDR3 region: CASSLQGRETQYF. As DNA, the CDR3 is TGTGCCAGCAGCCTGCAGGGCCGGGAGACCCAGTACTTC. The J gene is TRBJ2-5, the V gene TRBV7-9, with D possibly TRBD1 on 5 matching bases. In germline, CDR1 is SEHNR, CDR2 FQNEAQ (reference sequence). Trimming pared 5 bases from V and 5 bases from J, leaving 12 bases between. This CDR3 is built from 13 residues. Full variable domain (rest looked up from reference TRBV7-9 and TRBJ2-5): DTGVSQNPRHKITKRGQNVTFRCDPISEHNRLYWYRQTLGQGPEFLTYFQNEAQLEKSRLLSDRFSAERPKGSFSTLEIQRTEQGDSAMYLCASSLQGRETQYFGPGTRLLVL.

This clone was counted only a few times. The rearrangement uses TRBV5-1 and TRBJ2-1; D unclear. The CDR3 extends over 9 amino acids. The ends were cut back, 10 bases at V and 8 bases at J, with 7 bases in the middle. Germline CDR1 and CDR2: SGHRS and YFSETQ. In DNA form, the CDR3 reads TGCGCCTTCCTCCATGAGCAGTTCTTC. Encoded protein: CAFLHEQFF.

This clone appeared a few times. The gene calls are TRBV6-1 and TRBJ2-7; 13 positions match TRBD2. The CDR3 contains 15 residues. J lost 5 bases, V lost 1 base, and 2 bases had no gene match. Germline V gene sequence: CDR1 MNHNS, CDR2 SASEGT. The CDR3 is CASSEGTSGSDEQYF. CDR3 DNA sequence: TGTGCCAGCAGTGAAGGGACTAGCGGGAGCGACGAGCAGTACTTC.

This clone appeared a few times. The J gene is TRBJ2-3, the V gene TRBV7-2; weak D call: TRBD2 (5 bases). The germline V gene has CDR1 SGHTA and CDR2 FQGNSA. CDR3 length equals 16 residues. V was trimmed by 1 base and J by 1 base, leaving 12 bases between them. This CDR3 is CASSLVGGLGTDTQYF. In DNA form, the CDR3 reads TGTGCCAGCAGCTTAGTGGGCGGGTTGGGCACAGATACGCAGTATTTT.

V usage is TRBV19 and J usage is TRBJ1-2; 9 bases match TRBD1. The germline V gene encodes CDR1 LNHDA and CDR2 SQIVND (reference sequence). The CDR3 contains 13 residues. The trim removed 8 bases at V and 5 bases at J, leaving 6 bases unmatched. Here the CDR3 DNA reads TGTGCCAGTCGGACAGGGGAGGGGTATGGCTACACCTTC. Its protein product is CASRTGEGYGYTF.

This clone occurred a few times. The chain employs TRBV7-3 and TRBJ2-3; weak D call: TRBD2 (6 bases). V was pared by 2 bases and J by 8 bases, with 11 bases between. In germline, CDR1 is SGHTA, CDR2 FQGTGA. The CDR3 totals 13 residues. The CDR3 sequence is CASSLVTRGTQYF. The CDR3 region has the DNA TGTGCCAGCAGCTTAGTGACTAGGGGTACGCAGTATTTT. The full variable domain, its missing parts supplied by reference TRBV7-3 and TRBJ2-3, is GAGVSQTPSNKVTEKGKYVELRCDPISGHTALYWYRQSLGQGPEFLIYFQGTGAADDSGLPNDRFFAVRPEGSVSTLKIQRTERGDSAVYLCASSLVTRGTQYFGPGTRLTVL.

This clone was seen a handful of times. The rearrangement uses TRBV28 and TRBJ1-2; tentative D call: TRBD1 (6 bases). The germline V gene has CDR1 MDHEN and CDR2 SYDVKM. The CDR3 runs 15 residues. V shed 4 bases and J shed 0 bases, with 12 bases lying between them. The CDR3, as DNA: TGTGCCAGCAGTTCACAGGGTAGAGCTAACTATGGCTACACCTTC. It translates to CASSSQGRANYGYTF.

This clone occurred a few times. The chain is built from TRBV6-5 and TRBJ1-5; 7 bases align to TRBD1. The J segment lost 5 bases and the V segment lost 0 bases, leaving 1 base of the junction unmatched. Per germline, CDR1 MNHEY and CDR2 SVGAGI. The CDR3 is 14 residues long. DNA for the CDR3: TGTGCCAGCAGTTACTCAGGGGGCCATCAGCCCCAGCATTTT. Protein sequence: CASSYSGGHQPQHF.

This clone was counted a few times. The chain recombines TRBV7-9 with TRBJ2-7; TRBD1 matches 7 bases. This CDR3 spans 14 amino acids. CDR1 is SEHNR and CDR2 is FQNEAQ in the germline V gene (reference sequence). V dropped 5 bases and J dropped 1; count of bases not matched to a gene: 5. The CDR3 reads CASSRDSLSYEQYF. CDR3 nucleotide sequence: TGTGCCAGCAGCCGGGACAGTCTATCCTACGAGCAGTACTTC.

The V gene is TRBV28, the J gene TRBJ2-7; possible D gene TRBD2, 5 bases. The germline V gene encodes CDR1 MDHEN and CDR2 SYDVKM. This CDR3 spans 12 amino acids. V was pared by 6 bases and J by 4 bases, with 10 bases between. The CDR3 DNA reads as TGTGCCAGCAGGGAGGATAAATACGAGCAGTACTTC. Translated, it gives CASREDKYEQYF.

In this sample, this clone turned up a few times. This chain uses TRBV6-5 with TRBJ2-7; D might be TRBD2 (5 bases). Germline V gene data show CDR1 as MNHEY and CDR2 as SVGAGI. The CDR3 consists of 15 residues. Trimming shortened V by 10 bases and J by 2 bases, and 21 bases separated the two germline ends. The CDR3 sequence: CATHAPLTGTYEQYF. The CDR3 DNA reads as TGTGCCACCCATGCCCCCCTTACGGGGACCTACGAGCAGTACTTC.

V and J are TRBV9 and TRBJ2-7; TRBD1 might be the D (6 bases). Germline V gene sequence: CDR1 SGDLS, CDR2 YYNGEE. This CDR3 has 15 residues. V gave up 0 bases and J gave up 0 bases, with 10 bases separating them. The CDR3 spells CASSVGDTSSYEQYF. The CDR3 nucleotides are TGTGCCAGCAGCGTAGGGGACACCAGCTCCTACGAGCAGTACTTC.

The sample holds a few counts of this clone. J is TRBJ2-7 and V is TRBV14; 12 bases fit TRBD2. CDR1 is SGHDN, CDR2 FVKESK, per germline. CDR3 length equals 18 residues. V lost 3 bases to trimming and J lost 3 bases; unmatched junction nucleotides: 12. In nucleotides, the CDR3 is TGTGCCAGCAGCCATGTCGGGACTAGCGGGCGCCTGGGCTACGAGCAGTACTTC. It specifies CASSHVGTSGRLGYEQYF. Variable domain in full (rest from reference TRBV14 and TRBJ2-7): EAGVTQFPSHSVIEKGQTVTLRCDPISGHDNLYWYRRVMGKEIKFLLHFVKESKQDESGMPNNRFLAERTGGTYSTLKVQPAELEDSGVYFCASSHVGTSGRLGYEQYFGPGTRLTVT.

A few counts support this clone. This chain links TRBV5-4 with TRBJ2-2, with 9 bases aligning to TRBD1. The CDR3 is made up of 17 amino acids. Germline V gene lookup returns CDR1 SGHNT and CDR2 YYREEE (reference sequence). Unmatched junction bases numbered 8, after V lost 2 bases and J lost 3 bases. The CDR3 loop reads CASSFGQGLEYTGELFF. CDR3 coding DNA: TGTGCCAGCAGCTTCGGACAGGGGCTCGAATACACCGGGGAGCTGTTTTTT.

The chain carries TRBV5-4 and TRBJ1-2; 11 bases align to TRBD1. Per the germline V gene, CDR1 is SGHNT and CDR2 is YYREEE (reference sequence). The length of the CDR3 is 15 residues. With 2 bases clipped from V and 4 bases from J, the junction kept 4 bases outside the gene matches. The CDR3 DNA reads as TGTGCCAGCAGCTTCTGGACAGGGGGCCTCTATGGCTACACCTTC. Encoded protein: CASSFWTGGLYGYTF.

This clone has more than one count but fewer than ten. The J gene is TRBJ2-1, the V gene TRBV6-6, with TRBD2 matching over 8 bases. The trim removed 8 bases at V and 6 bases at J, leaving 12 bases unmatched. CDR1 and CDR2 from the germline V gene are MNHNY and SVGAGI (reference sequence). This CDR3 comprises 15 residues. This chain's CDR3 is CASRRGEPAGNEQFF. The DNA of the CDR3 is TGTGCCAGCCGGCGGGGGGAGCCCGCCGGCAATGAGCAGTTCTTC.

The chain couples TRBV11-2 to TRBJ1-1; D remains unclear. The germline V gene has CDR1 SGHAT and CDR2 FQNNGV. This CDR3 region has 12 residues. V was cut by 6 bases and J by 1 base, with 6 bases left in between. The CDR3 nucleotides are TGTGCCAGCAGTAGGAGGAACACTGAAGCTTTCTTT. Translation gives CASSRRNTEAFF.

This clone was picked up a small number of times. The V call is TRBV6-6, the J call TRBJ1-1; TRBD1 matches 9 bases. Germline lookup yields CDR1 MNHNY and CDR2 SVGAGI (reference sequence). The CDR3 length is 15 residues. The V and J ends lost 4 bases and 1 base, in that order; junction bases with no gene match: 4. Written as DNA, the CDR3 is TGTGCCAGCAGTTCCCCGGGACAGGGGAACACTGAAGCTTTCTTT. It is translated as CASSSPGQGNTEAFF.

The chain couples TRBV15 to TRBJ1-5; 8 nucleotides agree with TRBD1. The CDR3 sequence is 16 residues long. Per germline, CDR1 LNHNV and CDR2 YYDKDF (reference sequence). Trimming cost V 2 bases and J 3 bases; bases outside gene matches: 6. CDR3 loop: CATSRLGQGANQPQHF. DNA for the CDR3: TGTGCCACCAGCAGACTGGGGCAGGGGGCCAATCAGCCCCAGCATTTT.

The rearrangement joins TRBV28 to TRBJ2-5; D not certain. CDR3 length: 12 residues. The V and J ends lost 5 bases and 2 bases respectively, with 6 bases between them. CDR1 is MDHEN, CDR2 SYDVKM, per germline. The CDR3 DNA is TGTGCCAGCAGTCAACAACAAGAGACCCAGTACTTC. It codes for CASSQQQETQYF.